These 32 T cell receptor beta chains were sequenced from one sample in a study of blood T cell repertoires in COVID-19. Here immunoSEQ multiplex PCR was the method, and the copy in TCRdb shows in-frame clones only, minus some. The sample includes approximately 59,000 clones, 80% to 85% of them seen just once. Sequencing was done on a sample of peripheral blood. Every receptor here comes from a man at least 80 years old with acute or convalescent COVID-19.

The gene calls are TRBV6-5 and TRBJ2-6; D is possibly TRBD1 (5 bases). With 5 bases removed from V and 0 bases from J, the gap between germline ends came to 8 bases. This CDR3 has 15 residues. Germline CDR1 and CDR2: MNHEY and SVGAGI. DNA for the CDR3: TGTGCCAGCAGTAAAAGGGGCTCTGGGGCCAACGTCCTGACTTTC. It is translated as CASSKRGSGANVLTF.

The V and J genes are TRBV30 and TRBJ2-7; 10 positions match TRBD1. Trimming cost V 4 bases and J 6 bases; bases outside gene matches: 6. Germline V lookup: CDR1 GTSNPN, CDR2 SVGIG (reference sequence). This CDR3 region has 13 residues. DNA of the CDR3: TGTGCCTGGAATCGGGACAGGGGTGGCGAGCAGTACTTC. Its translation: CAWNRDRGGEQYF.

This chain links TRBV6-6 with TRBJ1-6; D is ambiguous. The CDR3 sequence is 16 residues long. V was cut by 2 bases and J by 0 bases, with 8 bases left in between. CDR1 MNHNY and CDR2 SVGAGI come from the germline V gene (reference sequence). CDR3 sequence (DNA): TGTGCCAGCAGTTACACTTCGAGCTCCTATAATTCACCCCTCCACTTT. Its translation: CASSYTSSSYNSPLHF.

This chain connects TRBV5-1 to TRBJ1-2; D is unclear. The CDR3 is 14 residues long. Germline V CDR1 and CDR2: SGHRS, YFSETQ. V was clipped by 3 bases and J by 1 base, with 10 bases between them. In DNA, the CDR3 is TGCGCCAGCAGCTCCCTTTTCGGTAACTATGGCTACACCTTC. The encoded protein is CASSSLFGNYGYTF.

The sample holds one count of this clone. The V and J genes are TRBV29-1 and TRBJ2-1; 7 bases fit TRBD2. The CDR3 covers 12 residues. CDR1 is SQVTM, CDR2 ANQGSEA, per germline. J was trimmed by 6 bases and V by 5 bases; bases with no gene match: 4. The CDR3 here is CSVSSSGNEQFF. The CDR3 region has the DNA TGCAGCGTTTCTTCTAGCGGCAATGAGCAGTTCTTC.

V usage is TRBV18 and J usage is TRBJ1-6, with 9 bases fitting TRBD1. Germline CDR1 KGHSH, CDR2 LQKENI. The CDR3 consists of 15 residues. J was trimmed by 7 bases and V by 4 bases; bases with no gene match: 5. The CDR3 DNA is TGTGCCAGCTCACTTAACGACAGGGGGAATTCACCCCTCCACTTT. Protein: CASSLNDRGNSPLHF.

The chain combines TRBV18 with TRBJ2-1, with TRBD2 identical over 15 bases. J lost 8 bases, V lost 8 bases, and 13 bases had no gene match. CDR3 length: 17 residues. Germline V gene sequence: CDR1 KGHSH, CDR2 LQKENI. The CDR3 DNA reads as TGTGCCAGCCGGACTAGCGGGAGGGCCATTCGCGAGGATGAGCAGTTCTTC. It specifies CASRTSGRAIREDEQFF.

The rearrangement joins TRBV6-5 to TRBJ2-7; possibly TRBD1 for D (5 bases). CDR1 is MNHEY and CDR2 is SVGAGI in the germline V gene. V was shortened by 5 bases and J by 0 bases, with 8 bases between the two germline ends. The CDR3 is 13 residues long. Written as DNA, the CDR3 is TGTGCCAGCAGTCGACAGCTCTCCTACGAGCAGTACTTC. Amino acid sequence: CASSRQLSYEQYF.

V and J are TRBV7-6 and TRBJ2-3, with 7 bases lining up with TRBD2. Trimming removed 2 bases from V and 2 bases from J; junction bases left unmatched: 4. This CDR3 is 15 amino acids long. Germline V CDR1 and CDR2: SGHVS, FNYEAQ. In DNA, the CDR3 is TGTGCCAGCAGCTTAATACGGGGGGACACAGATACGCAGTATTTT. This codes for CASSLIRGDTDTQYF. Looking up the rest from reference TRBV7-6 and TRBJ2-3 gives the full variable domain: GAGVSQSPRYKVTKRGQDVALRCDPISGHVSLYWYRQALGQGPEFLTYFNYEAQQDKSGLPNDRFSAERPEGSISTLTIQRTEQRDSAMYRCASSLIRGDTDTQYFGPGTRLTVL.

J is TRBJ1-2 and V is TRBV3-1 (or the pseudogene TRBV3-2); tentatively, D is TRBD1 (5 bases). The CDR3 is 17 residues long. The V gene lost 4 bases and the J gene lost 5 bases, with 23 bases spanning the gap. Germline assignment: CDR1 LGHDT and CDR2 YNNKEL (reference sequence). CDR3 sequence (DNA): TGTGCCAGCAGCCCTCGACAGATACCCTTCCCAGGTTATGGCTACACCTTC. Its protein product is CASSPRQIPFPGYGYTF.

The genes are TRBV28 and TRBJ2-7; 10 bases match TRBD2. This CDR3 region has 17 residues. J lost 0 bases, V lost 6 bases, and 11 bases had no gene match. CDR1 is MDHEN and CDR2 is SYDVKM in the germline V gene. In DNA, the CDR3 is TGTGCCAGCAGCCTCGGACTAGCGGACACATCCTCCTACGAGCAGTACTTC. Translated: CASSLGLADTSSYEQYF.

The chain is built from TRBV19 and TRBJ1-2; 9 bases fit TRBD1. The CDR3 contains 17 residues. The J segment lost 5 bases and the V segment lost 7 bases, leaving 17 bases of the junction unmatched. Germline lookup yields CDR1 LNHDA and CDR2 SQIVND (reference sequence). The CDR3 region is CASTVPGQGPVRYGYTF. The CDR3 coding sequence is TGTGCCAGTACCGTCCCGGGACAGGGCCCGGTAAGGTATGGCTACACCTTC.

The chain has TRBV4-3 and TRBJ1-6; the D gene is possibly TRBD1 (5 bases). Germline CDR1 LGHNA, CDR2 YSLEER. The ends were cut back, 0 bases at V and 0 bases at J, with 9 bases in the middle. This CDR3 contains 17 residues. For the CDR3, the DNA is TGCGCCAGCAGCCAAGATTTCGGGGGCTCCTATAATTCACCCCTCCACTTT. As protein: CASSQDFGGSYNSPLHF.

The chain joins TRBV7-2 to TRBJ2-7; TRBD1 matches at 8 bases. V shed 4 bases and J 4 bases; nucleotides not matched to a gene: 6. The CDR3 runs 14 residues. CDR1 is SGHTA and CDR2 is FQGNSA in the germline V gene. CDR3 bases: TGTGCCAGCAGCTACGACAGGGGAGGATACGAGCAGTACTTC. This encodes CASSYDRGGYEQYF. Based on the CDR3 plus reference TRBV7-2 and TRBJ2-7, the full variable domain is GAGVSQSPSNKVTEKGKDVELRCDPISGHTALYWYRQSLGQGLEFLIYFQGNSAPDKSGLPSDRFSAERTGGSVSTLTIQRTQQEDSAVYLCASSYDRGGYEQYFGPGTRLTVT.

CDR3 sequence reads: CASRGNRDPTTYEQYF. In DNA, the CDR3 is TGTGCCAGCAGAGGAAACAGGGATCCAACAACCTACGAGCAGTACTTC. This chain connects TRBV3-1 (or the pseudogene TRBV3-2) to TRBJ2-7; maybe TRBD1 (6 bases). CDR1 and CDR2 from the germline V gene are LGHDT and YNNKEL (reference sequence). This CDR3 contains 16 residues. With 6 bases removed from V and 2 bases from J, the gap between germline ends came to 20 bases.

The rearrangement links TRBV7-3 to TRBJ2-5, with 12 positions matching TRBD2. Germline V CDR1 and CDR2: SGHTA, FQGTGA. CDR3 length equals 15 residues. V shed 5 bases, J shed 4 bases, and the junction held 5 bases outside the gene matches. The CDR3: CASSPLAGGRETQYF. In DNA, the CDR3 is TGTGCCAGCAGCCCACTAGCGGGAGGTCGAGAGACCCAGTACTTC.

This clone was detected only once. Its ends do not fully match the called genes, so a read error is possible. The rearrangement uses TRBV7-7 and TRBJ2-5, with a possible D match to TRBD1 (6 bases). There are 15 residues in the CDR3. Germline values: CDR1 SSHAT, CDR2 FNYEAQ (reference sequence). The CDR3 DNA follows: TGTGCTAGCAGCTTAAATCCTGGGGGCGGGGAGACCCAGTACTTC. As protein: CASSLNPGGGETQYF.

This clone has a single count. This sequence joins TRBV7-2 and TRBJ2-3; possibly TRBD2 for D (6 bases). CDR3 length equals 14 residues. V lost 3 bases to trimming and J lost 3 bases, with 10 bases between them. Germline lookup yields CDR1 SGHTA and CDR2 FQGNSA. The CDR3 DNA is TGTGCCAGCAGCTTTGATAGCGGAACAGATACGCAGTATTTT. This codes for CASSFDSGTDTQYF. The variable domain in full, with the rest retrieved from reference TRBV7-2 and TRBJ2-3, is GAGVSQSPSNKVTEKGKDVELRCDPISGHTALYWYRQSLGQGLEFLIYFQGNSAPDKSGLPSDRFSAERTGGSVSTLTIQRTQQEDSAVYLCASSFDSGTDTQYFGPGTRLTVL.

The chain uses TRBV11-2 and TRBJ1-2, with 9 bases that match TRBD1. J gave up 8 bases and V 4 bases, and 11 bases lay outside the gene matches. Germline V gene sequence: CDR1 SGHAT, CDR2 FQNNGV. The CDR3 extends over 15 amino acids. The CDR3 reads CASSSPGQGVEGYTF. The CDR3 DNA reads TGTGCCAGCAGCTCACCGGGACAGGGTGTGGAGGGCTACACCTTC.

V is TRBV9 and J is TRBJ2-1, with D unclear. Deletions cut 1 base from V and 5 bases from J, with 10 bases between. This CDR3 is 14 amino acids long. The germline V gene has CDR1 SGDLS and CDR2 YYNGEE. The CDR3: CASSVRTANNEQFF. For the CDR3, the DNA is TGTGCCAGCAGCGTACGTACAGCCAACAATGAGCAGTTCTTC.

The gene calls are TRBV4-1 and TRBJ2-7, with D possibly matching TRBD1 (6 bases). The V end was cut by 2 bases, the J end by 1 base, with 12 bases between. CDR1 MGHRA and CDR2 YSYEKL come from the germline V gene. The CDR3 has 15 amino acids. The CDR3 DNA sequence: TGCGCCAGCAGCCAAATCGGGACATTGTCCTACGAGCAGTACTTC. Its protein product is CASSQIGTLSYEQYF.

The chain employs TRBV5-8 and TRBJ1-2; maybe TRBD1 (5 bases). Trimming took off 4 bases at V and 5 bases at J, with 21 bases between the two ends. Per the germline V gene, CDR1 is SGHTS and CDR2 is YDEGEE. The CDR3 covers 16 residues. CDR3 coding DNA: TGTGCCAGCAGCCACCTACGGGACTTTCTAGTATATGGCTACACCTTC. It encodes CASSHLRDFLVYGYTF.

Here the CDR3 DNA reads TGTGCCAGCAGCCCAGGTCGGAACTATGGCTACACCTTC. It codes for CASSPGRNYGYTF. The V call is TRBV7-8, the J call TRBJ1-2; D uncertain. V dropped 5 bases and J dropped 2 bases, with 9 bases sitting between them. CDR1 SGHVS and CDR2 FQNEAQ come from the germline V gene. The CDR3 is 13 amino acids.

This clone was picked up one time. V gene TRBV6-1 combines with J gene TRBJ1-2; D uncertain. The germline V and J ends were trimmed by 2 bases and 0 bases, with 7 bases remaining between them. There are 14 residues in the CDR3. CDR1 and CDR2 (germline): MNHNS, SASEGT. CDR3 loop: CASSEMAANYGYTF. DNA for the CDR3: TGTGCCAGCAGTGAAATGGCAGCTAACTATGGCTACACCTTC.

This clone was counted a few times. This rearrangement joins TRBV2 to TRBJ1-2; 8 bases match TRBD1. Trimming cost V 7 bases and J 6 bases; bases outside gene matches: 7. There are 13 residues in the CDR3. CDR1 and CDR2 (germline): SNHLY, FYNNEI. The CDR3 DNA is TGTGCCAGCAACAACGGACAGGGCCATGGCTACACCTTC. This encodes CASNNGQGHGYTF. Using reference TRBV2 and TRBJ1-2 for the parts outside the CDR3, the full variable domain is EPEVTQTPSHQVTQMGQEVILRCVPISNHLYFYWYRQILGQKVEFLVSFYNNEISEKSEIFDDQFSVERPDGSNFTLKIRSTKLEDSAMYFCASNNGQGHGYTFGSGTRLTVV.

The table lists this clone with a count of one. The chain combines TRBV25-1 with TRBJ2-1; 8 bases are a match to TRBD2. The J segment lost 8 bases and the V segment lost 5 bases, leaving 11 bases of the junction unmatched. Germline V gene sequence: CDR1 MGHDK, CDR2 SYGVNS. The CDR3 has 15 amino acids. CDR3 sequence: CASSSLGAGGDEQFF. The DNA of the CDR3 is TGTGCCAGCAGTTCTCTGGGGGCGGGGGGAGATGAGCAGTTCTTC.

The chain carries TRBV7-9 and TRBJ2-7; the match to TRBD2 covers 12 bases. Losses at the gene ends were 0 bases for V and 4 bases for J; bases not matched to a gene: 1. The germline CDR1 and CDR2 sequences are SEHNR and FQNEAQ (reference sequence). This CDR3 region has 15 residues. CDR3 DNA sequence: TGTGCCAGCAGCTTAGCGGGGACTAGCGGGTACGAGCAGTACTTC. Encoded protein: CASSLAGTSGYEQYF.

The V call is TRBV4-1, the J call TRBJ1-5, with 10 bases identical to TRBD1. The CDR3 loop spans 16 amino acids. The V gene end was trimmed by 4 bases and the J gene end by 6 bases; junction bases not matched to a gene: 9. Germline V gene lookup returns CDR1 MGHRA and CDR2 YSYEKL. DNA of the CDR3: TGCGCCAGCAGCCCCGGGGGGACAGGGGCCGCTCAGCCCCAGCATTTT. Protein product: CASSPGGTGAAQPQHF.

The V and J genes are TRBV28 and TRBJ1-2; 10 bases are shared with TRBD1. The CDR3 is 16 amino acids. Unmatched junction bases numbered 7, after V lost 2 bases and J lost 4 bases. From germline, CDR1 is MDHEN and CDR2 SYDVKM. CDR3 protein: CASSLPWDRGGYGYTF. The CDR3 nucleotides read TGTGCCAGCAGTTTACCCTGGGACAGGGGTGGCTATGGCTACACCTTC.

The gene calls are TRBV12-3 or TRBV12-4 and TRBJ1-2, with TRBD1 as a possible D gene (5 bases). The CDR3 covers 13 residues. The V end lost 4 bases, the J end lost 4 bases, and 10 bases lay between the germline ends. Here the CDR3 reads CASSSRGGYGYTF. CDR3 nucleotide sequence: TGTGCCAGCAGTTCTAGGGGAGGCTATGGCTACACCTTC.

The V gene is TRBV5-1, the J gene TRBJ2-3; no reliable D call. V was pared by 1 base and J by 2 bases, with 14 bases between. Germline lookup yields CDR1 SGHRS and CDR2 YFSETQ. The CDR3 extends over 16 amino acids. The CDR3 bases are TGCGCCAGCAGCTTGTATGGGTTGGCGGCCACAGATACGCAGTATTTT. Translated, it gives CASSLYGLAATDTQYF.

This clone was recorded a few times. The chain carries TRBV14 and TRBJ2-5, with no clear D. The germline V gene encodes CDR1 SGHDN and CDR2 FVKESK. The CDR3 has 16 amino acids. The V and J ends lost 1 base and 4 bases respectively, with 16 bases between them. DNA for the CDR3: TGTGCCAGCAGCCAAGCTGCTTGGGCAGGTAGAGAGACCCAGTACTTC. Translated, it gives CASSQAAWAGRETQYF.